One sample yielded the 27 T cell receptor beta chains listed below, sequenced in a study of cytomegalovirus exposure and HLA in healthy donors. The PCR made use of 60 Vbeta and 13 Jbeta primers. The data were produced by immunoSEQ multiplex PCR, yet TCRdb's version contains in-frame clones alone and is incomplete. The sample lists about 130,000 clones; 81% were seen once. Sequences were obtained from PBMCs. These receptors came from a woman in her thirties or forties in good health and CMV-seropositive.

This clone is a singleton in its sample. Here the CDR3 DNA reads TGTGCCAGTACCAAACAGGGACCCAATCAGCCCCAGCATTTT. Its protein is CASTKQGPNQPQHF. The chain couples TRBV19 to TRBJ1-5, with TRBD1 as a possible D gene (6 bases). Trimming took off 7 bases at V and 3 bases at J, with 13 bases between the two ends. Germline V CDR1 and CDR2: LNHDA, SQIVND (reference sequence). This CDR3 has 14 amino acids.

As for this clone: A read error may produce the germline difference seen at one junction end. The chain combines TRBV5-4 with TRBJ2-5; TRBD1 might be the D (6 bases). The CDR3 runs 16 residues. Germline V gives CDR1 SGHNT, CDR2 YYREEE (reference sequence). This chain's CDR3 is CASSLGSTGIQETQYF. CDR3 sequence (DNA): TGTGCCAGCAGTTTGGGGTCGACAGGCATCCAAGAGACCCAGTACTTC.

V and J are TRBV5-4 and TRBJ2-2; 14 bases are a match to TRBD2. There are 16 residues in the CDR3. V shed 2 bases, J shed 6 bases, and the junction held 3 bases outside the gene matches. The germline V gene encodes CDR1 SGHNT and CDR2 YYREEE (reference sequence). This CDR3 reads CASSFPTSGGAGELFF. The CDR3 nucleotides read TGTGCCAGCAGCTTCCCGACTAGCGGGGGGGCCGGGGAGCTGTTTTTT.

The chain links TRBV6-1 to TRBJ2-7; TRBD2 is a possible D gene (6 bases). The CDR3 totals 13 residues. Per germline, CDR1 MNHNS and CDR2 SASEGT. Between the trimmed V and J ends, which lost 6 bases and 2 bases, there was a span of 11 bases. The CDR3 reads CASRASATYEQYF. In nucleotides, the CDR3 is TGTGCCAGCAGGGCTAGCGCTACCTACGAGCAGTACTTC.

The rearrangement links TRBV6-4 to TRBJ2-2; weak D call: TRBD2 (6 bases). The CDR3 is 13 amino acids. CDR1 is MRHNA and CDR2 is SNTAGT in the germline V gene. V was cut by 3 bases and J by 4 bases, with 6 bases left in between. The CDR3 DNA reads TGTGCCAGCAGTGAACTAGCCACCGGGGAGCTGTTTTTT. It codes for CASSELATGELFF.

V is TRBV9 and J is TRBJ2-1; D unresolved. Germline V gene sequence: CDR1 SGDLS, CDR2 YYNGEE. The CDR3 totals 13 residues. V gave up 0 bases and J gave up 5 bases, with 6 bases separating them. CDR3 protein: CASSVVLDNEQFF. Here the CDR3 DNA reads TGTGCCAGCAGCGTAGTCTTAGACAATGAGCAGTTCTTC.

The chain combines TRBV28 with TRBJ1-1, with D maybe TRBD1 (5 bases). The germline V gene has CDR1 MDHEN and CDR2 SYDVKM. There are 14 residues in the CDR3. V shed 5 bases and J shed 2 bases, with 12 bases lying between them. The CDR3 coding sequence is TGTGCCAGCAGTATCCCACAGGATAACACTGAAGCTTTCTTT. It is translated as CASSIPQDNTEAFF.

This clone came up a few times. Its ends do not fully match the called genes, so a read error is possible. V and J are TRBV29-1 and TRBJ2-3, with 10 bases aligning to TRBD2. There are 15 residues in the CDR3. Germline CDR1 and CDR2: SQVTM and ANQGSEA. The CDR3 protein is CSAEKAGGSADTQYF. In DNA, the CDR3 is TGCAGCGCTGAAAAAGCGGGGGGGTCCGCAGATACGCAGTATTTT.

Turning to this clone: The sample holds other DNA sequences that translate to the same CDR3. V gene TRBV18 combines with J gene TRBJ1-1; D is undetermined. V lost 2 bases and J 6 bases, leaving 16 bases between the germline ends. Germline values: CDR1 KGHSH, CDR2 LQKENI. This CDR3 is built from 15 residues. CDR3 DNA: TGTGCCAGCTCACCAAGGAGGAGGGATGTCCCTGAAGCTTTCTTT. This encodes CASSPRRRDVPEAFF.

This chain connects TRBV6-5 to TRBJ1-2, with 8 nucleotides matching TRBD1. There are 13 residues in the CDR3. The V gene end was trimmed by 5 bases and the J gene end by 8 bases; junction bases not matched to a gene: 7. The germline gives CDR1 MNHEY, CDR2 SVGAGI. The CDR3 loop reads CASSEDRGSGYTF. In DNA, the CDR3 is TGTGCCAGCAGTGAAGACAGGGGATCCGGCTACACCTTC.

The CDR3 DNA sequence: TGCAGCGTCACCGGGACAGTCACAGATACGCAGTATTTT. This translates into CSVTGTVTDTQYF. The rearrangement uses TRBV29-1 and TRBJ2-3; 7 positions match TRBD1. Germline lookup yields CDR1 SQVTM and CDR2 ANQGSEA. This CDR3 comprises 13 residues. With 6 bases clipped from V and 2 bases from J, the junction kept 5 bases outside the gene matches.

This sequence joins TRBV28 and TRBJ2-7; TRBD1 matches at 11 bases. J was trimmed by 7 bases and V by 3 bases; bases with no gene match: 14. The CDR3 contains 17 residues. Germline values: CDR1 MDHEN, CDR2 SYDVKM. The CDR3 DNA is TGTGCCAGCAGTTTGCCCAAGGGACAGGGGGTCTTGTTGGAGCAGTACTTC. Its protein product is CASSLPKGQGVLLEQYF.

The chain uses TRBV15 and TRBJ1-6; 9 nucleotides line up with TRBD1. The V and J ends lost 0 bases and 4 bases, in that order; junction bases with no gene match: 1. This CDR3 has 16 residues. Germline loops: CDR1 LNHNV, CDR2 YYDKDF (reference sequence). The CDR3 is CATSRDGQGYNSPLHF. CDR3 bases: TGTGCCACCAGCAGAGATGGACAGGGGTATAATTCACCCCTCCACTTT.

This clone was picked up a small number of times. CDR3 region: CASRGTGRNEQFF. The CDR3 DNA sequence: TGTGCCAGCAGGGGGACAGGGAGAAATGAGCAGTTCTTC. V and J are TRBV6-1 and TRBJ2-1, with 9 positions matching TRBD1. V was clipped by 6 bases and J by 7 bases; unmatched bases: 4. The length of the CDR3 is 13 residues. Germline CDR1 is MNHNS and CDR2 is SASEGT.

CDR3 protein: CASSSTPGLAGAGELFF. The DNA of the CDR3 is TGTGCCAGCAGCTCGACACCGGGACTAGCGGGAGCCGGGGAGCTGTTTTTT. This chain connects TRBV7-2 to TRBJ2-2; 14 positions match TRBD2. Germline V gene sequence: CDR1 SGHTA, CDR2 FQGNSA. The CDR3 has 17 residues. The trim removed 4 bases at V and 6 bases at J, leaving 7 bases unmatched.

This chain joins TRBV6-6 and TRBJ2-7; possibly TRBD2 for D (6 bases). Trimming cost V 6 bases and J 0 bases, with 15 bases left between them. Per germline, CDR1 MNHNY and CDR2 SVGAGI (reference sequence). The CDR3 runs 15 residues. CDR3 protein: CASSLPGLNSYEQYF. The CDR3 nucleotides are TGTGCCAGCAGCCTGCCGGGACTCAACTCCTACGAGCAGTACTTC.

The chain is built from TRBV4-3 and TRBJ2-2; 7 bases are shared with TRBD1. In germline, CDR1 is LGHNA, CDR2 YSLEER. V gave up 2 bases and J gave up 0 bases; unmatched junction bases: 6. The CDR3 totals 17 residues. The CDR3 DNA follows: TGCGCCAGCAGCCAAACTACCGGGACAGCGAACACCGGGGAGCTGTTTTTT. Translation: CASSQTTGTANTGELFF.

The rearrangement joins TRBV12-2 to TRBJ2-1; the D call in the table, TRBD2, was not verified against the DNA. TRBV12-2 is a recognized pseudogene. This CDR3 contains 20 residues. The CDR3 spells CASRPRLGVPGLAESNEQFF. CDR3 nucleotide sequence: TGTGCAAGTCGCCCACGACTGGGGGTCCCGGGACTAGCGGAAAGCAATGAGCAGTTCTTC.

The V and J genes are TRBV19 and TRBJ2-7, with D tentatively TRBD1 (5 bases). Germline CDR1 reads LNHDA; CDR2 reads SQIVND (reference sequence). V lost 1 base to trimming and J lost 3 bases, with 10 bases between them. There are 14 residues in the CDR3. The CDR3 spells CASSIVGADYEQYF. CDR3 DNA sequence: TGTGCCAGTAGTATAGTTGGGGCCGACTACGAGCAGTACTTC.

The chain has TRBV7-3 and TRBJ2-1; D perhaps matches TRBD1 (5 bases). The V end was cut by 2 bases, the J end by 6 bases, with 8 bases between. Germline CDR1 SGHTA, CDR2 FQGTGA. The CDR3 length is 13 residues. The CDR3 loop is CASSLWGFNEQFF. Here the CDR3 DNA reads TGTGCCAGCAGCTTATGGGGCTTCAATGAGCAGTTCTTC.

V is TRBV7-3 and J is TRBJ1-5; a possible D gene is TRBD1 (5 bases). Per the germline V gene, CDR1 is SGHTA and CDR2 is FQGTGA. The CDR3 extends over 12 amino acids. V was shortened by 5 bases and J by 8 bases, with 10 bases between the two germline ends. The CDR3 nucleotides are TGTGCCAGCAGCATATCGGGGGAGCCCCAGCATTTT. Protein: CASSISGEPQHF.

In this sample, this clone turned up a few times. The V and J genes are TRBV11-1 and TRBJ2-1, with TRBD2 as a possible D gene (6 bases). V was pared by 3 bases and J by 4 bases, with 13 bases between. This CDR3 region has 15 residues. Germline CDR1 and CDR2: SGHAT and FQDESV (reference sequence). CDR3 amino acids: CASSLRGSGYNEQFF. Here the CDR3 DNA reads TGTGCCAGCAGCTTGCGGGGTAGCGGTTACAATGAGCAGTTCTTC. Together with reference TRBV11-1 and TRBJ2-1, the CDR3 gives the full variable domain: EAEVAQSPRYKITEKSQAVAFWCDPISGHATLYWYRQILGQGPELLVQFQDESVVDDSQLPKDRFSAERLKGVDSTLKIQPAELGDSAMYLCASSLRGSGYNEQFFGPGTRLTVL.

The V call is TRBV11-2, the J call TRBJ1-1; D may be TRBD1 (5 bases). Germline V gene data show CDR1 as SGHAT and CDR2 as FQNNGV. Trimming took off 3 bases at V and 4 bases at J, with 15 bases between the two ends. This CDR3 is 15 amino acids long. The CDR3 coding sequence is TGTGCCAGCAGCTTGATTTTGGGGGGGGTCACTGAAGCTTTCTTT. Its protein product is CASSLILGGVTEAFF.

The chain employs TRBV9 and TRBJ2-3; possibly TRBD2 for D (6 bases). This CDR3 spans 15 amino acids. The germline V gene has CDR1 SGDLS and CDR2 YYNGEE. The germline V and J ends were trimmed by 4 bases and 4 bases, with 16 bases remaining between them. As DNA, the CDR3 is TGTGCCAGCAGCTCCCCCGGTACGGGAGCAGATACGCAGTATTTT. Amino acid sequence: CASSSPGTGADTQYF.

The chain combines TRBV11-2 with TRBJ2-7, with 7 bases that match TRBD1. The CDR3 spans 15 residues. J gave up 0 bases and V 2 bases, and 4 bases lay outside the gene matches. Germline lookup yields CDR1 SGHAT and CDR2 FQNNGV. CDR3 coding DNA: TGTGCCAGCAGCTTAATCAGGGGGAGCTCCTACGAGCAGTACTTC. It translates to CASSLIRGSSYEQYF.

This clone was seen just once. This chain uses TRBV6-1 with TRBJ2-4, with 10 nucleotides matching TRBD1. CDR1 and CDR2 (germline): MNHNS, SASEGT. After removal of 0 bases from V and 9 bases from J, the junction contained 11 bases not matched to a gene. This CDR3 spans 17 amino acids. CDR3 in DNA: TGTGCCAGCAGTGAAGCCACAGATTGGACAGGGGGGAGCATTCAGTACTTC. Protein sequence: CASSEATDWTGGSIQYF.

This chain links TRBV29-1 with TRBJ2-3, with TRBD2 matching 7 bases. Germline values: CDR1 SQVTM, CDR2 ANQGSEA. This CDR3 is 14 amino acids long. The V and J ends lost 6 bases and 2 bases, in that order; junction bases with no gene match: 8. As DNA, the CDR3 is TGCAGCGTGATCCGGGGGGAGTTCACAGATACGCAGTATTTT. The encoded protein is CSVIRGEFTDTQYF.